Given below is one TCR beta chain in context. As yet, its antigen is unknown. Documented time point: new active TB diagnosis, blood taken before or within 7 days of starting treatment. These data belong to a study of T cells in tuberculosis. Findings and caveats of the study: GMM-specific TCRs were nearer to active tuberculosis alpha repertoires, suggesting expansion.

Method: immunoSEQ multiplex PCR; TCRdb's copy keeps in-frame clones and lacks some. Among under 50,000 clones, approximately 94% were seen once, and the ten largest hold approximately 4.2%. The starting material was PBMCs, obtained at tuberculosis diagnosis. The TCR originated in an adult with tuberculosis.

The CDR3 DNA reads TGTGCCATCAGTGAGTCTGAAGGACAGGGGGAATGGAATCAGCCCCAGCATTTT. Protein product: CAISESEGQGEWNQPQHF. V usage is TRBV10-3 and J usage is TRBJ1-5; 10 nucleotides agree with TRBD1. The V segment lost 0 bases and the J segment 4 bases; nucleotides outside the gene matches: 9. CDR1 and CDR2 (germline): ENHRY, SYGVKD. The CDR3 covers 18 residues.